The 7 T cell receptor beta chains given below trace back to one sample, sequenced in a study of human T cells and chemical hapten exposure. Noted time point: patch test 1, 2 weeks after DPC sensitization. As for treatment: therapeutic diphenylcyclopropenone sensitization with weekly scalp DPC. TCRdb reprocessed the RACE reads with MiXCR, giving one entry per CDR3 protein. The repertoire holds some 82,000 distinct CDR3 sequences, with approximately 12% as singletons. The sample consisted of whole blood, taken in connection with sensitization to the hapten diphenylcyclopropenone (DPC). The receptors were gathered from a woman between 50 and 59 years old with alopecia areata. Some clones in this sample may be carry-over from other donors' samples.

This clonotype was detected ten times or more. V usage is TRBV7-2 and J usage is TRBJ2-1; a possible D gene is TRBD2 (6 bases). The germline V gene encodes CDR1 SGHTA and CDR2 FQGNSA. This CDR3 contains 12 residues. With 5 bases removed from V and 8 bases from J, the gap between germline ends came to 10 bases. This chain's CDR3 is CASSQLADEQFF. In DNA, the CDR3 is TGTGCCAGCAGCCAATTAGCGGATGAGCAGTTCTTC.

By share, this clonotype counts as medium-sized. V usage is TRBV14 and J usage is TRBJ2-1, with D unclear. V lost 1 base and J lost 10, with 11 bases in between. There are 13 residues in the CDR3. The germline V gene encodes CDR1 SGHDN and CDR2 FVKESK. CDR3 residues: CASSQGKMLEQFF. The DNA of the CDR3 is TGTGCCAGCAGCCAAGGTAAAATGCTAGAGCAGTTCTTC.

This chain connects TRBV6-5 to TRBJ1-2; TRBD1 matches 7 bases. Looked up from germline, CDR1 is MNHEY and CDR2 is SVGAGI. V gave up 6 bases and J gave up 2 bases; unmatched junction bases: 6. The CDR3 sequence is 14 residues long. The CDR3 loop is CASSRTGFNYGYTF. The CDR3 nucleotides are TGTGCCAGCAGCAGGACAGGCTTCAACTATGGCTACACCTTC.

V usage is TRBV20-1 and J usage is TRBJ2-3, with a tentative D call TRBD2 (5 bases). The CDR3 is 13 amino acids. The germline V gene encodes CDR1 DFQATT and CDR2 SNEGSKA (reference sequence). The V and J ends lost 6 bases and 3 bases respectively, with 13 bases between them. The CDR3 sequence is CSAPDSGTDTQYF. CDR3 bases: TGCAGTGCCCCCGACTCGGGAACAGATACGCAGTATTTT.

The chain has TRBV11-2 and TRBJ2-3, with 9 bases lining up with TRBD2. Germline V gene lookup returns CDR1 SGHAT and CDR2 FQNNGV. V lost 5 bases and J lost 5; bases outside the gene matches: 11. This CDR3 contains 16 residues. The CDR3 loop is CASSLHQRGAVDTQYF. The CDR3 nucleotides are TGTGCCAGCAGCCTCCACCAGCGGGGGGCAGTAGATACGCAGTATTTT.

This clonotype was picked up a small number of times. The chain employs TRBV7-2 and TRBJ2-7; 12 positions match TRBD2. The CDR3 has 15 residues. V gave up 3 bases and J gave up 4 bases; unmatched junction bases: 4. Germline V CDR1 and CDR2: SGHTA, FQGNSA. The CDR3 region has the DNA TGTGCCAGCAGCTTTAGGACTAGCGGGATGTACGAGCAGTACTTC. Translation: CASSFRTSGMYEQYF.

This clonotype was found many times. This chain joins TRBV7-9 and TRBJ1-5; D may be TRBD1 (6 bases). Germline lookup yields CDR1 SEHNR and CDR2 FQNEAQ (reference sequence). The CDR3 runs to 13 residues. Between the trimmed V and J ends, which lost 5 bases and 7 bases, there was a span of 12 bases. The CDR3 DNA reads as TGTGCCAGCAGCCTGGACAGTTGGCAGCCCCAGCATTTT. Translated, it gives CASSLDSWQPQHF.